These 30 T cell receptor beta chains came from one sample sequenced in a study of OX40 agonist ivuxolimab in advanced cancers. TCRdb's table, derived via immunoSEQ multiplex PCR, lists solely in-frame clones and lacks some. The data show 20,000 to 30,000 clones, roughly 90% seen once. The material sequenced was CD4+ or CD8+ T cells sorted from blood, taken in a trial of the OX40 agonist ivuxolimab. These receptor sequences come from an adult with an advanced solid tumor such as melanoma, head and neck, liver or kidney cancer.

This clone is labeled large. The chain couples TRBV6-1 to TRBJ2-7, with TRBD1 identical over 7 bases. The V segment lost 6 bases and the J segment 3 bases; nucleotides outside the gene matches: 11. This CDR3 contains 15 residues. Germline V lookup: CDR1 MNHNS, CDR2 SASEGT. This chain's CDR3 is CASSETTGLVYEQYF. Here the CDR3 DNA reads TGTGCCAGCAGCGAAACGACAGGGTTGGTCTACGAGCAGTACTTC.

The count of this clone is one. The CDR3: CASSESGAGELFF. The CDR3 DNA is TGTGCCAGCAGTGAATCGGGGGCCGGGGAGCTGTTTTTT. The chain employs TRBV6-1 and TRBJ2-2; tentatively, D is TRBD2 (6 bases). V gave up 2 bases and J gave up 6 bases, with 7 bases separating them. Germline loops: CDR1 MNHNS, CDR2 SASEGT. There are 13 residues in the CDR3.

This chain joins TRBV5-1 and TRBJ1-1; TRBD1 aligns across 11 bases. Germline V gene data show CDR1 as SGHRS and CDR2 as YFSETQ. V dropped 1 base and J dropped 4; count of bases not matched to a gene: 9. The CDR3 is made up of 17 amino acids. DNA of the CDR3: TGCGCCAGCAGCTTGACAACGGACAGGGGGCTGGGCACTGAAGCTTTCTTT. Translating it yields CASSLTTDRGLGTEAFF. The complete variable domain, with remaining parts taken from reference TRBV5-1 and TRBJ1-1, reads KAGVTQTPRYLIKTRGQQVTLSCSPISGHRSVSWYQQTPGQGLQFLFEYFSETQRNKGNFPGRFSGRQFSNSRSEMNVSTLELGDSALYLCASSLTTDRGLGTEAFFGQGTRLTVV.

The chain links TRBV7-9 to TRBJ1-1; D is possibly TRBD1 (5 bases). The CDR3 has 16 amino acids. Trimming removed 3 bases from V and 3 bases from J, with 17 bases in between. Germline-derived CDR1 and CDR2 are SEHNR and FQNEAQ (reference sequence). The CDR3 DNA reads as TGTGCCAGCAGCTTCCCATCCACAGGCGGGGACACTGAAGCTTTCTTT. This sequence encodes CASSFPSTGGDTEAFF. Looking up the rest from reference TRBV7-9 and TRBJ1-1 gives the full variable domain: DTGVSQNPRHKITKRGQNVTFRCDPISEHNRLYWYRQTLGQGPEFLTYFQNEAQLEKSRLLSDRFSAERPKGSFSTLEIQRTEQGDSAMYLCASSFPSTGGDTEAFFGQGTRLTVV.

This rearrangement joins TRBV28 to TRBJ2-7; possibly TRBD2 for D (6 bases). Trimming removed 5 bases at V and 0 bases at J, with 11 bases between. The CDR3 consists of 14 residues. The germline CDR1 and CDR2 sequences are MDHEN and SYDVKM. The chain's CDR3 is CASSAGTLSYEQYF. CDR3 DNA: TGTGCCAGCAGTGCCGGGACTCTCTCCTACGAGCAGTACTTC.

V gene TRBV7-6 combines with J gene TRBJ1-5; D uncertain. V was clipped by 5 bases and J by 4 bases, with 6 bases between them. The CDR3 runs 12 residues. Per the germline V gene, CDR1 is SGHVS and CDR2 is FNYEAQ. CDR3 coding DNA: TGTGCCAGCAGCCACATGAATCAGCCCCAGCATTTT. Its protein product is CASSHMNQPQHF.

V and J are TRBV6-1 and TRBJ1-1; D is ambiguous. This CDR3 comprises 14 residues. Germline V CDR1 and CDR2: MNHNS, SASEGT. V was shortened by 8 bases and J by 1 base, with 14 bases between the two germline ends. The CDR3 coding sequence is TGTGCCAGCTCCTACTCGGCGGCGAACACTGAAGCTTTCTTT. This sequence encodes CASSYSAANTEAFF.

This clone occurred once. The chain uses TRBV6-5 and TRBJ1-4; the match to TRBD1 covers 7 bases. V was pared by 8 bases and J by 7 bases, with 13 bases of the junction left unmatched. Per germline, CDR1 MNHEY and CDR2 SVGAGI. This CDR3 has 15 residues. The CDR3 here is CASSPADRDGEKLFF. The CDR3 region has the DNA TGTGCCAGCTCCCCGGCTGACAGGGACGGTGAAAAACTGTTTTTT.

CDR3 amino acids: CASSVVGGPSYEQYF. The DNA for the CDR3 is TGTGCCAGCAGCGTAGTGGGGGGGCCTTCCTACGAGCAGTACTTC. The genes are TRBV9 and TRBJ2-7; weak D call: TRBD2 (7 bases). Germline V lookup: CDR1 SGDLS, CDR2 YYNGEE. This CDR3 is 15 amino acids long. The V end lost 0 bases, the J end lost 1 base, and 11 bases lay between the germline ends.

The chain combines TRBV2 with TRBJ2-7; D remains unclear. The germline gives CDR1 SNHLY, CDR2 FYNNEI. There are 12 residues in the CDR3. V was cut by 3 bases and J by 4 bases, with 7 bases left in between. CDR3: CASSDFRYEQYF. The CDR3 DNA follows: TGTGCCAGCAGTGATTTCAGGTACGAGCAGTACTTC.

J is TRBJ1-5 and V is TRBV28; 7 bases match TRBD1. With V trimmed by 4 bases and J by 1 base, 1 base remained unmatched. Germline values: CDR1 MDHEN, CDR2 SYDVKM. This CDR3 has 14 amino acids. The chain's CDR3 is CASSSGGSNQPQHF. CDR3 sequence (DNA): TGTGCCAGCAGTTCAGGGGGGAGCAATCAGCCCCAGCATTTT.

This clone was detected once. The gene calls are TRBV19 and TRBJ2-7, with TRBD1 identical over 8 bases. Per the germline V gene, CDR1 is LNHDA and CDR2 is SQIVND (reference sequence). V trimming: 2 bases; J trimming: 4 bases; junction bases outside the gene matches: 7. This CDR3 region has 15 residues. The CDR3 reads CASSISTGVTYEQYF. The CDR3 DNA reads as TGTGCCAGTAGTATATCGACAGGGGTGACGTACGAGCAGTACTTC.

The chain links TRBV30 to TRBJ1-5; D is uncertain. The germline CDR1 and CDR2 sequences are GTSNPN and SVGIG (reference sequence). The CDR3 spans 12 residues. Between the trimmed V and J ends, which lost 2 bases and 6 bases, there was a span of 8 bases. CDR3 sequence: CAWSWEGQPQHF. CDR3 nucleotides: TGTGCCTGGAGTTGGGAGGGTCAGCCCCAGCATTTT.

This clone occurred a few times. The gene calls are TRBV7-9 and TRBJ2-3; D is undetermined. V was trimmed by 4 bases and J by 6 bases, leaving 14 bases between them. In germline, CDR1 is SEHNR, CDR2 FQNEAQ (reference sequence). The CDR3 loop spans 14 amino acids. The chain's CDR3 is CASSSLGFGDTQYF. The CDR3 DNA reads as TGTGCCAGCAGCTCCCTAGGGTTTGGGGATACGCAGTATTTT. Drawing the rest from reference TRBV7-9 and TRBJ2-3, the complete variable domain is DTGVSQNPRHKITKRGQNVTFRCDPISEHNRLYWYRQTLGQGPEFLTYFQNEAQLEKSRLLSDRFSAERPKGSFSTLEIQRTEQGDSAMYLCASSSLGFGDTQYFGPGTRLTVL.

The chain carries TRBV2 and TRBJ2-7; D is possibly TRBD1 (7 bases). The CDR3 covers 15 residues. With 7 bases removed from V and 3 bases from J, the gap between germline ends came to 19 bases. The germline CDR1 and CDR2 sequences are SNHLY and FYNNEI. In DNA, the CDR3 is TGTGCCAGCATTCCAGAGACAGGGACTCACTACGAGCAGTACTTC. Amino acid sequence: CASIPETGTHYEQYF.

V and J are TRBV13 and TRBJ1-3; TRBD1 aligns across 9 bases. After removal of 5 bases from V and 7 bases from J, the junction contained 9 bases not matched to a gene. Germline V gene lookup returns CDR1 PRHDT and CDR2 FYEKMQ (reference sequence). The CDR3 runs 15 residues. The CDR3 here is CASSPWGQGGNTIYF. The CDR3 DNA reads TGTGCCAGCAGCCCGTGGGGACAGGGTGGTAACACCATATATTTT.

Only a few counts were recorded for this clone. The same CDR3 can be traced to other DNA sequences in this sample. CDR3 protein: CASSQDPTPEDTQYF. DNA for the CDR3: TGCGCCAGCAGCCAAGACCCCACCCCGGAGGATACGCAGTATTTT. The genes are TRBV4-1 and TRBJ2-3, with D uncertain. V shed 0 bases and J shed 6 bases, with 13 bases lying between them. Germline CDR1 and CDR2: MGHRA and YSYEKL. The CDR3 is 15 residues long.

This clone turned up a few times. J is TRBJ2-1 and V is TRBV7-9; D is perhaps TRBD2 (6 bases). The CDR3 sequence is 14 residues long. Germline V lookup: CDR1 SEHNR, CDR2 FQNEAQ (reference sequence). V lost 6 bases to trimming and J lost 4 bases, with 13 bases between them. For the CDR3, the DNA is TGTGCCAGCAGGAGGCGGGACGGGTACAATGAGCAGTTCTTC. The encoded protein is CASRRRDGYNEQFF.

The chain couples TRBV27 to TRBJ1-5; maybe TRBD1 (5 bases). Deletions cut 6 bases from V and 6 bases from J, with 15 bases between. CDR1 MNHEY and CDR2 SMNVEV come from the germline V gene (reference sequence). The CDR3 is made up of 14 amino acids. In DNA, the CDR3 is TGTGCCAGCAGCTTGGCCGGGGACGGTCAGCCCCAGCATTTT. Residues: CASSLAGDGQPQHF.

With respect to this clone: Relative to the germline gene, one junction end is altered; a read error may explain this. This sequence joins TRBV14 and TRBJ2-7; 7 nucleotides align to TRBD1. Looked up from germline, CDR1 is SGHDN and CDR2 is FVKESK. The CDR3 runs 15 residues. CDR3 DNA sequence: TGTGCCGGCAGCCAAACGATCTCAGGGGGCTACGAGCAGTACTTC. It codes for CAGSQTISGGYEQYF.

The chain employs TRBV6-5 and TRBJ1-1; the D gene is possibly TRBD1 (6 bases). The CDR3 has 15 amino acids. V gave up 0 bases and J gave up 4 bases, with 12 bases separating them. CDR1 and CDR2 (germline): MNHEY, SVGAGI. CDR3 nucleotides: TGTGCCAGCAGTTACTCATCAGGGGCGGGCACTGAAGCTTTCTTT. It encodes CASSYSSGAGTEAFF.

The V call is TRBV7-8, the J call TRBJ2-3; D ambiguous. V lost 3 bases and J 3 bases, leaving 4 bases between the germline ends. CDR3 size: 12 residues. Germline loops: CDR1 SGHVS, CDR2 FQNEAQ. The CDR3: CASSFVTDTQYF. The CDR3 coding sequence is TGTGCCAGCAGCTTCGTTACAGATACGCAGTATTTT.

The V and J genes are TRBV7-3 and TRBJ2-1, with a tentative D call TRBD1 (6 bases). The germline V gene encodes CDR1 SGHTA and CDR2 FQGTGA. This CDR3 spans 13 amino acids. The V end was cut by 7 bases, the J end by 5 bases, with 12 bases between. The CDR3 sequence is CASTLTGHNEQFF. The CDR3 DNA follows: TGTGCCAGCACCCTAACAGGGCACAATGAGCAGTTCTTC.

The rearrangement joins TRBV29-1 to TRBJ2-7; TRBD2 might be the D (5 bases). V lost 1 base and J 2 bases, leaving 15 bases between the germline ends. The germline V gene has CDR1 SQVTM and CDR2 ANQGSEA. This CDR3 has 15 amino acids. The CDR3 loop is CSVEGTGSGAYEQYF. CDR3 nucleotides: TGCAGCGTTGAAGGGACCGGCTCCGGGGCCTACGAGCAGTACTTC.

V and J are TRBV4-2 and TRBJ2-7, with TRBD1 identical over 9 bases. Germline-derived CDR1 and CDR2 are LGHNA and YNFKEQ. This CDR3 comprises 16 residues. The V segment lost 4 bases and the J segment 0 bases; nucleotides outside the gene matches: 7. The CDR3 region is CASSLLMTGGSYEQYF. CDR3 nucleotides: TGTGCCAGCAGCCTGCTCATGACAGGGGGCTCCTACGAGCAGTACTTC.

The V and J genes are TRBV7-9 and TRBJ1-5; no clear D. From germline, CDR1 is SEHNR and CDR2 FQNEAQ (reference sequence). With 4 bases removed from V and 0 bases from J, the gap between germline ends came to 16 bases. The CDR3 is 17 amino acids. The DNA for the CDR3 is TGTGCCAGCAGCTCAACAGAAGGTAGATATAGCAATCAGCCCCAGCATTTT. It specifies CASSSTEGRYSNQPQHF.

The chain is built from TRBV10-1 and TRBJ2-7; D tentatively reads TRBD1 or TRBD2 (5 bases each). Trimming pared 7 bases from V and 6 bases from J, leaving 16 bases between. The CDR3 loop spans 13 amino acids. Per germline, CDR1 WNHNN and CDR2 SYGVQD (reference sequence). The CDR3 nucleotides are TGCGCCAGCATGGGGGAGTTTCCCAGCGAGCAGTACTTC. Its translation is CASMGEFPSEQYF.

The rearrangement links TRBV7-9 to TRBJ2-1; tentatively, D is TRBD1 or TRBD2 (6 bases each). The germline V gene encodes CDR1 SEHNR and CDR2 FQNEAQ (reference sequence). The germline V and J ends were trimmed by 4 bases and 3 bases, with 13 bases remaining between them. The CDR3 has 15 amino acids. DNA of the CDR3: TGTGCCAGCAGCTCCGGGGGCAGAGTCTACAATGAGCAGTTCTTC. Its protein product is CASSSGGRVYNEQFF. The full variable domain, in which reference TRBV7-9 and TRBJ2-1 provide the parts outside the CDR3, is DTGVSQNPRHKITKRGQNVTFRCDPISEHNRLYWYRQTLGQGPEFLTYFQNEAQLEKSRLLSDRFSAERPKGSFSTLEIQRTEQGDSAMYLCASSSGGRVYNEQFFGPGTRLTVL.

This chain joins TRBV4-2 and TRBJ2-3; maybe TRBD2 (7 bases). CDR1 LGHNA and CDR2 YNFKEQ come from the germline V gene. Trimming shortened V by 5 bases and J by 1 base, and 16 bases separated the two germline ends. There are 16 residues in the CDR3. The CDR3 here is CASSGGARSRTDTQYF. The CDR3 DNA reads as TGTGCCAGCAGCGGGGGGGCCCGTTCGCGCACAGATACGCAGTATTTT.

V gene TRBV28 combines with J gene TRBJ2-7, with D hard to call. The germline V and J ends were trimmed by 3 bases and 0 bases, with 9 bases remaining between them. CDR3 length equals 14 residues. CDR1 is MDHEN, CDR2 SYDVKM, per germline. The CDR3 region is CASSLKLNSYEQYF. In DNA, the CDR3 is TGTGCCAGCAGTTTGAAACTAAACTCCTACGAGCAGTACTTC.